Below, 3 T cell receptor beta chains from the same sample are listed, as sequenced in a study of response to subunit inactivated influenza vaccine. One entry per CDR3 protein, called by TCRdb with MiXCR from the RT-PCR reads. The table records 450,000 to 550,000 distinct CDR3 sequences, 25% of them present only once. This specimen consisted of CD4+ T cells sorted from PBMCs, obtained less than 6 days after vaccination. The receptors come from a man aged 45-65 years who received an inactivated influenza vaccine.

The gene calls are TRBV4-3 and TRBJ1-1; D gene unclear. V was pared by 0 bases and J by 13 bases, with 18 bases between. The CDR3 is 14 residues long. CDR1 and CDR2 (germline): LGHNA, YSLEER. As DNA, the CDR3 is TGCGCCAGCAGCCAAGATGGAGGGATCGGGTCGGGTTTCTTT. Translation: CASSQDGGIGSGFF.

This clonotype appeared a few times. The chain couples TRBV11-2 to TRBJ1-5, with D possibly TRBD1 on 5 matching bases. The V gene lost 0 bases and the J gene lost 6 bases, with 6 bases spanning the gap. CDR1 SGHAT and CDR2 FQNNGV come from the germline V gene. There are 13 residues in the CDR3. The CDR3 here is CASSLDQGQPQHF. The DNA for the CDR3 is TGTGCCAGCAGCTTAGATCAGGGTCAGCCCCAGCATTTT.

The chain employs TRBV29-1 and TRBJ2-7; weak D call: TRBD2 (5 bases). The CDR3 totals 15 residues. Germline CDR1 and CDR2: SQVTM and ANQGSEA. Trimming took 0 bases from V and 5 from J, leaving 17 bases between them. The CDR3 bases are TGCAGCGTTGAAGATGAGGGCGGTGGGTACCACGAGCAGTACTTC. Its translation is CSVEDEGGGYHEQYF.